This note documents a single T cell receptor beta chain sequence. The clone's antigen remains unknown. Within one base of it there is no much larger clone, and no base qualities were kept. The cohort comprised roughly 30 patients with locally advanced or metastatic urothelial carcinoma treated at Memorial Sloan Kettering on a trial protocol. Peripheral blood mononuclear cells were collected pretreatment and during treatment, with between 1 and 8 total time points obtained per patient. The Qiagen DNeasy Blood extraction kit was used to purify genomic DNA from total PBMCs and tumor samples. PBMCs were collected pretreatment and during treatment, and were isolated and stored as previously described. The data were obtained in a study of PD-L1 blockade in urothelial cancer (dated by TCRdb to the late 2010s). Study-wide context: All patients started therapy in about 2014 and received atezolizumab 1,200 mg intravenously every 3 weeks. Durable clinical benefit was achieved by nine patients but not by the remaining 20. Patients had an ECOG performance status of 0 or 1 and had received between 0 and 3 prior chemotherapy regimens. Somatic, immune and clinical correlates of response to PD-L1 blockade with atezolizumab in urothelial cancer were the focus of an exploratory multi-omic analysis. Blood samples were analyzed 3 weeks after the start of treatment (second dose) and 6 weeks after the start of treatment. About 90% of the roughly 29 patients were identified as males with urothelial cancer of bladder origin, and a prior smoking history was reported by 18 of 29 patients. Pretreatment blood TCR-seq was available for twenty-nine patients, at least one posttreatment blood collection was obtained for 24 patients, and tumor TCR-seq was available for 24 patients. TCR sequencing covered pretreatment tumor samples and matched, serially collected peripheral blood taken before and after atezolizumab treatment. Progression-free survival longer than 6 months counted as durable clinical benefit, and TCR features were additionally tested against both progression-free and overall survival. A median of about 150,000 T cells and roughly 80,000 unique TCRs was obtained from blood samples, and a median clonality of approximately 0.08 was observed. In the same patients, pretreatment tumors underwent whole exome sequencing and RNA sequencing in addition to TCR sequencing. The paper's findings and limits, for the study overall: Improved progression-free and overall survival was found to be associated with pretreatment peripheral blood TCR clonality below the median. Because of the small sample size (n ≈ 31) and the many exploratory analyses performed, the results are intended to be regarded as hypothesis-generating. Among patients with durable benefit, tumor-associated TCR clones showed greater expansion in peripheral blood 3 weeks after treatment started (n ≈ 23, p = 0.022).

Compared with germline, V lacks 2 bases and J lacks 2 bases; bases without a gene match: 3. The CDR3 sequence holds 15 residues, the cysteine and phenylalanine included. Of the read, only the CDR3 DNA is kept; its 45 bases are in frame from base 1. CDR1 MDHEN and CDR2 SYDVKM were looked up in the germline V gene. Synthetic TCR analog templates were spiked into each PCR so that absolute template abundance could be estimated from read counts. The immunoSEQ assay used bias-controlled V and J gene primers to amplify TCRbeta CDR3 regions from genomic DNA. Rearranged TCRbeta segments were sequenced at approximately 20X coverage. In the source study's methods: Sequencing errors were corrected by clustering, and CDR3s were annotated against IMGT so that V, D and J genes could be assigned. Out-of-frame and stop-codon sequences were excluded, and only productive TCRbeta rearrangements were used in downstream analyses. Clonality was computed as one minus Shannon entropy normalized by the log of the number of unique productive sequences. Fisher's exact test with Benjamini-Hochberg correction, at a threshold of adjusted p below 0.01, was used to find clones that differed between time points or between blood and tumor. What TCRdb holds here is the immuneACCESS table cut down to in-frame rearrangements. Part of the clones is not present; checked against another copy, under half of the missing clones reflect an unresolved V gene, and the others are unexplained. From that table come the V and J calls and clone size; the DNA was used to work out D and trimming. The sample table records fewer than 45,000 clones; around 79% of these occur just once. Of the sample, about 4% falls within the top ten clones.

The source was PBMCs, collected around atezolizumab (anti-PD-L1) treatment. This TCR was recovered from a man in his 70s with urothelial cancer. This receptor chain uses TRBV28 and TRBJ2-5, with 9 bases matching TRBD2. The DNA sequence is TGTGCCAGCAGTTTAAGGCTAGCGGGACAAGAGACCCAGTACTTC. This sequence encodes CASSLRLAGQETQYF.